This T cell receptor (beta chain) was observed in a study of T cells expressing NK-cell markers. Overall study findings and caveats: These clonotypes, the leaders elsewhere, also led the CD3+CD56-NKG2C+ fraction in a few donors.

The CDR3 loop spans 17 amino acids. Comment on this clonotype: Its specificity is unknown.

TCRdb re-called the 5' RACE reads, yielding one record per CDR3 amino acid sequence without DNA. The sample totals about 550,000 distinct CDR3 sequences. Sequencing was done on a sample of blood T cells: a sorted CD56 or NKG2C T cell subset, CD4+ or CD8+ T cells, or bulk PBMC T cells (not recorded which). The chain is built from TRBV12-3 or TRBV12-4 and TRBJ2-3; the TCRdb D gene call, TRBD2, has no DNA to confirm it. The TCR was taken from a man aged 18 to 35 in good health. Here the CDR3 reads CASSPLAGGGSTDTQYF.